This T cell receptor (beta chain) was captured in a study of blood T cell repertoires in COVID-19. Study-wide context: Samples came from the United States, Italy and Spain, spanning acute and convalescent COVID-19. Nucleic acid was either cDNA or gDNA, and it came from T cells, B-cell-depleted T cells, or PBMCs.

This clone was detected once. In the study's own analysis: Amplification of reference gene primers was used by the study to estimate nucleated cell counts. Clones were sequenced by immunoSEQ multiplex PCR, and TCRdb holds only the in-frame ones, with some missing. That table is the source of V, J and clone size, and D and trimming were worked out from the DNA. Of 190,000 or so clones listed, about 80% are singletons. CDR1 is MNHEY and CDR2 is SMNVEV in the germline V gene (reference sequence). The CDR3 consists of 15 residues. Trimming cost V 5 bases and J 3 bases, with 14 bases left between them. This chain links TRBV27 with TRBJ1-5; no firm D call. The receptor was derived from a human donor with acute or convalescent COVID-19. The donor label of this sample is uncertain. Material for sequencing was peripheral blood. The CDR3 protein is CASSPRQLPNQPQHF. In DNA form, the CDR3 reads TGTGCCAGCAGTCCTAGGCAGCTTCCCAATCAGCCCCAGCATTTT.